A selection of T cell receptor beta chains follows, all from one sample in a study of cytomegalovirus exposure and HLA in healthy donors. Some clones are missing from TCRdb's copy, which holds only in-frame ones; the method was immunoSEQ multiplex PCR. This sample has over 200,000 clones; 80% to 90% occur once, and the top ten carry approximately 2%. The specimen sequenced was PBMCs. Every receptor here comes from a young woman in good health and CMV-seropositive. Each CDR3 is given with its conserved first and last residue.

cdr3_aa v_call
CASSLRPGSYEQYF TRBV5-1
CASSQEAAIYGYTF TRBV4-1
CASSASPSGTADF TRBV6-1
CSVGTGQLGYTF TRBV29-1
CAWSGAAFSYNEQFF TRBV30
CASSTSVGESSYEQYF TRBV25-1
CAWSVFRTSGRGGKNIQYF TRBV30
CASSERHGHEQFF TRBV25-1
CSVGQGEEFF TRBV29-1
CASSENLRQTEAFF TRBV25-1
CASSLLPWTGETYEQYF TRBV5-1
CASSLAPGLLSTDTQYF TRBV7-9
CASRGQVNTGELFF TRBV2
CASSQDPFGNTIYF TRBV6-5
CASSPGTRSSYEQYF TRBV5-4
CASSLRDTSYEQYF TRBV5-6
CASSQDQFGYTF TRBV14
CASSPGQGRQPQHF TRBV7-9
CASSQGLAGPSYEQYF TRBV13
CASSYETSGRGYEQFF TRBV5-1
CASSLPPQGGPGELFF TRBV5-1
CASNSRGNTGELFF TRBV28
CASSGDTGPYEQYF TRBV13
CASSTNRDRGLYEQYF TRBV6-6
CASSQSRTEAFF TRBV14
CAWSVTVRFSTEAFF TRBV30
CASSLGPGSYEQYF TRBV19
CASSSTVNTEAFF TRBV5-6
CASSWASSGSLDEQYF TRBV2
CSVVPQTDTQYF TRBV29-1
CASSPRARGLNEKLFF TRBV5-5
CASSPGPTGRDQPQHF TRBV18
CASRREPGGNQPQHF TRBV6-5
CASSMGGTLSSGANVLTF TRBV19
CSVHSGSAYEQYF TRBV29-1
CASSNFQANSYEQYF TRBV27
CASSFGRGPYNEQFF TRBV28
CAWFRTGEGGMYEQYF TRBV30
CSVVSGRAYNEQFF TRBV29-1
CASSFVGDYEQYF TRBV27
CASSEGGLAGNWRAGELFF TRBV6-1
CAKPQGGTEAFF TRBV27
CASSVGGQGYEQYF TRBV27
CASSPGTGGGPSGNTIYF TRBV5-1
CSVDGASGSLGETQYF TRBV29-1
CASSASPGQRIYEQYF TRBV9
CASSLAFRVKTGELFF TRBV7-9
CASSQDTPGIFSSGANVLTF TRBV4-1